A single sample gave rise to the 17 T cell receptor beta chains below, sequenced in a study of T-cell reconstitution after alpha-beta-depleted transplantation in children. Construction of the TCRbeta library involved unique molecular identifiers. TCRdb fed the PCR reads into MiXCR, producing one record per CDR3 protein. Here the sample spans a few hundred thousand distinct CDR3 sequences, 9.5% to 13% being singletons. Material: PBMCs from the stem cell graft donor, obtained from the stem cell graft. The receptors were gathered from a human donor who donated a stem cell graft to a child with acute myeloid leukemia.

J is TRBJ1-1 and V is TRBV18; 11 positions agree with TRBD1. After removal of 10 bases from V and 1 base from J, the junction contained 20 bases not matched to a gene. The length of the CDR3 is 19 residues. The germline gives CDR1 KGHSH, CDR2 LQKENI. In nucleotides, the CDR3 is TGTGCCAACTACACCCCAATACGGACAGGGGGCGCGGCGAACACTGAAGCTTTCTTT. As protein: CANYTPIRTGGAANTEAFF.

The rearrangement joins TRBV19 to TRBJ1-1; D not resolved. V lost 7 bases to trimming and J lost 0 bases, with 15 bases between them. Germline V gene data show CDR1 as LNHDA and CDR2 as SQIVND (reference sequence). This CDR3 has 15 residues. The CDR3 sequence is CASTPPGSLNTEAFF. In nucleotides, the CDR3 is TGTGCCAGTACCCCCCCGGGGTCCCTGAACACTGAAGCTTTCTTT.

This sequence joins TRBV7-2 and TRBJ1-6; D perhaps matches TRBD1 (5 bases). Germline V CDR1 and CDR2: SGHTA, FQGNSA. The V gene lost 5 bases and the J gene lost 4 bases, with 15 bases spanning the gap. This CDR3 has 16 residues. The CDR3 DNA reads TGTGCCAGCAGCCTCAAGGGGACGGGGTATAATTCACCCCTCCACTTT. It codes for CASSLKGTGYNSPLHF. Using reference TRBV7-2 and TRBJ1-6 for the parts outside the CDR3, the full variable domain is GAGVSQSPSNKVTEKGKDVELRCDPISGHTALYWYRQSLGQGLEFLIYFQGNSAPDKSGLPSDRFSAERTGGSVSTLTIQRTQQEDSAVYLCASSLKGTGYNSPLHFGNGTRLTVT.

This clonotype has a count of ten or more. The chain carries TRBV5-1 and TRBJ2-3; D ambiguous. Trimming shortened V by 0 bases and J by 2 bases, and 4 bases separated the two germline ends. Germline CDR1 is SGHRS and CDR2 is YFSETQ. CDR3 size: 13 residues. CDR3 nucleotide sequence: TGCGCCAGCAGCTTGGCCTTCACAGATACGCAGTATTTT. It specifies CASSLAFTDTQYF.

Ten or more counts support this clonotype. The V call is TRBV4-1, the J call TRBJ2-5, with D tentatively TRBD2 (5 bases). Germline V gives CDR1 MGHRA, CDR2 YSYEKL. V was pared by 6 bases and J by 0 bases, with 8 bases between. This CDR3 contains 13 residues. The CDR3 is CASRGLNQETQYF. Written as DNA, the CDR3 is TGCGCCAGCAGAGGACTGAACCAAGAGACCCAGTACTTC.

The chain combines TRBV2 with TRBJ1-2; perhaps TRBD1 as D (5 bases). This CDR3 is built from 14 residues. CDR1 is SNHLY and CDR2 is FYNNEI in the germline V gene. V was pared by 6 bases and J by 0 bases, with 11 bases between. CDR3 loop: CASRGGTANYGYTF. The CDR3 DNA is TGTGCCAGCAGGGGCGGGACGGCTAACTATGGCTACACCTTC.

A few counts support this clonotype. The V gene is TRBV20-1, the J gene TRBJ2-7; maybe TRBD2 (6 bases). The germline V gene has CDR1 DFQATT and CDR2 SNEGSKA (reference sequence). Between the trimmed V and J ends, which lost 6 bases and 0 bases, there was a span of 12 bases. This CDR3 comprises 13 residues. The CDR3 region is CSARTTNSYEQYF. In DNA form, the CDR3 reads TGCAGTGCGAGGACTACTAACTCCTACGAGCAGTACTTC.

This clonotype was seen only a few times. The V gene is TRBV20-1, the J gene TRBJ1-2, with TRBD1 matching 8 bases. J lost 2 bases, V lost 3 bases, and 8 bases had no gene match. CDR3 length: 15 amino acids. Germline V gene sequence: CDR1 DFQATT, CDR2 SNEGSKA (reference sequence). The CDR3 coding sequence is TGCAGTGCTAGTGTACTTGGACAGGGAAACTATGGCTACACCTTC. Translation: CSASVLGQGNYGYTF.

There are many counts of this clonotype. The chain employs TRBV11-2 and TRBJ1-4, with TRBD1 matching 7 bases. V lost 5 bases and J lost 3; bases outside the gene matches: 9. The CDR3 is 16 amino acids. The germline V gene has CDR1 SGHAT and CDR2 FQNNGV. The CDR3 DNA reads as TGTGCCAGCAGCACGACAGGGAATAGCCCTAATGAAAAACTGTTTTTT. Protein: CASSTTGNSPNEKLFF.

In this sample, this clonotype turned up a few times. CDR3: CASSIGDRPLLEQYF. For the CDR3, the DNA is TGTGCCAGCAGTATCGGGGACAGACCCTTACTGGAGCAGTACTTC. This chain joins TRBV27 and TRBJ2-7; TRBD1 matches at 7 bases. V lost 5 bases, J lost 7 bases, and 14 bases stayed unmatched. Germline V gives CDR1 MNHEY, CDR2 SMNVEV (reference sequence). The CDR3 has 15 amino acids.

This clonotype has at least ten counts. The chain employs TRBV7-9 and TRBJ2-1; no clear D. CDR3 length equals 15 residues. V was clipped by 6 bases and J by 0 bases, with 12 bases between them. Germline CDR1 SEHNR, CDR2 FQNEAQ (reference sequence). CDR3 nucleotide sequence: TGTGCCAGCAGTGGGGTCCGCAGCTCCTACAATGAGCAGTTCTTC. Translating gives CASSGVRSSYNEQFF.

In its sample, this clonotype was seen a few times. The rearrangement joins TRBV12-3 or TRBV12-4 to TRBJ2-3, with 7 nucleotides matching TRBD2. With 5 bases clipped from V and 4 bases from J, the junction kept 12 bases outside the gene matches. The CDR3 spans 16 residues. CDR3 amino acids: CASSPTAGSGADTQYF. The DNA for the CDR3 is TGTGCCAGCAGTCCGACAGCGGGGAGTGGGGCAGATACGCAGTATTTT.

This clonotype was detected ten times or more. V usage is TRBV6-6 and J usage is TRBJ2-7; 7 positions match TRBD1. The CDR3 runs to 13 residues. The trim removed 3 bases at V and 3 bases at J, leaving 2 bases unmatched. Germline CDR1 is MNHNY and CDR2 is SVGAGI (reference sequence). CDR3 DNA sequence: TGTGCCAGCAGTTATAGGGACAGCTACGAGCAGTACGTC. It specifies CASSYRDSYEQYV.

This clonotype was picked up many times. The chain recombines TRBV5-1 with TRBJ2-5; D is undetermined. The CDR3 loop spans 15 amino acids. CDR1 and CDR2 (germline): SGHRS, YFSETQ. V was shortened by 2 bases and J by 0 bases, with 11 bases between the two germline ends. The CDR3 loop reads CASSLVRLNQETQYF. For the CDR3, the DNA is TGCGCCAGCAGCTTAGTCCGGTTGAACCAAGAGACCCAGTACTTC.

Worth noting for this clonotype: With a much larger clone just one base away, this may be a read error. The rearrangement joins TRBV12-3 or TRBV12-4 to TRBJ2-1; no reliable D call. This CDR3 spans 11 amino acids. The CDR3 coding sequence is TGTGCCGGCAGTTTGGCCAATGAGCAGTTCTTC. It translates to CAGSLANEQFF.

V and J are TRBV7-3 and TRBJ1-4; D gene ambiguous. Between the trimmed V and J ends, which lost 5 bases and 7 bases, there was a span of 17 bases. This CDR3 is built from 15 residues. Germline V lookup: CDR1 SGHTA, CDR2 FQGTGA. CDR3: CASSPRPDSIEKLFF. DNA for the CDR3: TGTGCCAGCAGCCCCCGGCCTGATTCTATTGAAAAACTGTTTTTT.

Here the CDR3 DNA reads TGTGCCAGCAGCCCCGGACTGATGGTTATCGGGGAGCTGTTTTTT. Its protein product is CASSPGLMVIGELFF. The J gene is TRBJ2-2, the V gene TRBV7-2; perhaps TRBD2 as D (5 bases). V gave up 5 bases and J gave up 7 bases, with 17 bases separating them. CDR1 and CDR2 from the germline V gene are SGHTA and FQGNSA. The CDR3 extends over 15 amino acids.